This TCR beta chain originates from a study of blood T cell repertoires in COVID-19. Study information: Material from acute and convalescent COVID-19 was sourced from the United States, Italy and Spain. PBMCs, B-cell-depleted T cells, or T cells were the source of the cDNA or gDNA that made up the material.

The trim removed 10 bases at V and 11 bases at J, leaving 10 bases unmatched. The germline CDR1 and CDR2 sequences are KGHDR and SFDVKD. The CDR3 has 13 residues. Enrolment of Seattle patients took place during active infection, and they were followed longitudinally. Per the original methods: Estimated nucleated cell counts came from reference gene primer amplification. Data came from immunoSEQ multiplex PCR; TCRdb stores just in-frame clones and leaves some out. For V, J and clone size, that table is used; D and trimming come from the DNA. This repertoire shows approximately 180,000 clones, approximately 80% found once; its top ten account for approximately 12%. This clone has ten or more counts.

The sequence was obtained from an elderly woman with COVID-19, enrolled during active disease. The sample comprised peripheral blood. V is TRBV24-1 and J is TRBJ1-2, with TRBD1 matching 12 bases. CDR3: CATNAGTGGWYTF. The CDR3 nucleotides are TGTGCCACAAATGCCGGGACAGGGGGCTGGTACACCTTC.